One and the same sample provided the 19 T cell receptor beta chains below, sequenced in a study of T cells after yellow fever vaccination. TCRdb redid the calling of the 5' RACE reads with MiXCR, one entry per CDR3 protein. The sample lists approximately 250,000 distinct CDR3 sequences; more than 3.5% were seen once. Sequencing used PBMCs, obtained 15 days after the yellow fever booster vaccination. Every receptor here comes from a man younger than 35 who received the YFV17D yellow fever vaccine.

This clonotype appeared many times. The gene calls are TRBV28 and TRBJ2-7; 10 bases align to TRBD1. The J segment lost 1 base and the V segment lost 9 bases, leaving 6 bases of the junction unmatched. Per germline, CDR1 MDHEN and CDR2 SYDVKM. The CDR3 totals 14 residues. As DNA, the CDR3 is TGTGCCAGTACACCGGGACAGGGGTCCTACGAGCAGTACGTC. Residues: CASTPGQGSYEQYV.

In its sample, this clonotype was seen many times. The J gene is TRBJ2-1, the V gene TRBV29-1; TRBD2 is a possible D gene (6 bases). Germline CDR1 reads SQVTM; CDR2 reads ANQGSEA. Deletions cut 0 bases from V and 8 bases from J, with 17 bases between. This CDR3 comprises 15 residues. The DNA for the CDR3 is TGCAGCGTTGAAGATTCCCGGGGGACCCCCCATGAGCAGTTCTTC. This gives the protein CSVEDSRGTPHEQFF.

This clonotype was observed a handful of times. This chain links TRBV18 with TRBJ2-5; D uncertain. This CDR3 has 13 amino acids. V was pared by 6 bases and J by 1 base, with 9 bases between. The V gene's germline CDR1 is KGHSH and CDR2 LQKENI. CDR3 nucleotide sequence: TGTGCCAGCTCTGCGAGGACCCAAGAGACCCAGTACTTC. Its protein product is CASSARTQETQYF.

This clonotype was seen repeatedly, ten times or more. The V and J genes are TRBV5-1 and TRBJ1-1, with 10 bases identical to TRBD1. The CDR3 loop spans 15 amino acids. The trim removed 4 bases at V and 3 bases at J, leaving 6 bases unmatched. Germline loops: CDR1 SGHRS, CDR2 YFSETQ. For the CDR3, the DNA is TGCGCCAGCAGCCTAGGGACAGGGGATGACACTGAAGCTTTCTTT. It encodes CASSLGTGDDTEAFF. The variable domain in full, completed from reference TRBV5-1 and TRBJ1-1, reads KAGVTQTPRYLIKTRGQQVTLSCSPISGHRSVSWYQQTPGQGLQFLFEYFSETQRNKGNFPGRFSGRQFSNSRSEMNVSTLELGDSALYLCASSLGTGDDTEAFFGQGTRLTVV.

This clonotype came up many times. CDR3 region: CASSFDGSYEQYF. As DNA, the CDR3 is TGTGCCAGCAGCTTTGATGGATCCTACGAGCAGTACTTC. The chain uses TRBV5-4 and TRBJ2-7; the D is unclear. Germline V gene lookup returns CDR1 SGHNT and CDR2 YYREEE (reference sequence). The CDR3 consists of 13 residues. With 2 bases removed from V and 1 base from J, the gap between germline ends came to 7 bases.

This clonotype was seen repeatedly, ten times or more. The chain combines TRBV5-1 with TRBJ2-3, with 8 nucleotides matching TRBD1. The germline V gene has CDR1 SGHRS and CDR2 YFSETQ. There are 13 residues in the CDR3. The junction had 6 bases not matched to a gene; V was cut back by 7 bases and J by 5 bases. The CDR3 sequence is CASSDRVEDTQYF. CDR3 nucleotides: TGCGCCAGCTCGGACAGGGTGGAAGATACGCAGTATTTT.

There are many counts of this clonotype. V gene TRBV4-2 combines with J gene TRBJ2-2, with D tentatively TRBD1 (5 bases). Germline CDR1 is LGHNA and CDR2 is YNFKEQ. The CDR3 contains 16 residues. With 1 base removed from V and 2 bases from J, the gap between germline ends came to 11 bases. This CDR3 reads CASSQAAGQNTGELFF. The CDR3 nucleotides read TGTGCCAGCAGCCAAGCTGCAGGGCAAAACACCGGGGAGCTGTTTTTT.

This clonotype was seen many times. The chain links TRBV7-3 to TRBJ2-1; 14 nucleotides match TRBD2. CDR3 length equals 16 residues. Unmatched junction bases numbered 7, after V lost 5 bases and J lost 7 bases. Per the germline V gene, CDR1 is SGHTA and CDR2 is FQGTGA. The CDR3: CASSLRLAGGPNEQFF. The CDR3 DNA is TGTGCCAGCAGCCTCCGACTAGCGGGGGGGCCAAATGAGCAGTTCTTC.

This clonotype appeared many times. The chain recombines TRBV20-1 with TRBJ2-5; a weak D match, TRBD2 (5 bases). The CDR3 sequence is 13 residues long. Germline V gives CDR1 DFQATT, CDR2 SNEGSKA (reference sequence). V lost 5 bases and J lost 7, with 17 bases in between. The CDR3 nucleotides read TGCAGTGCTCTTCGGGTCGGGGAAGTGACCCAGTACTTC. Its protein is CSALRVGEVTQYF.

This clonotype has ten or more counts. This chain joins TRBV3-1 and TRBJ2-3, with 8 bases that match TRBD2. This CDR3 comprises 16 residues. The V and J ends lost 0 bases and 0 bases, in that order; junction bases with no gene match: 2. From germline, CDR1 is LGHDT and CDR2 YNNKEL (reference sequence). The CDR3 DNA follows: TGTGCCAGCAGCCAAGAGGCTAGCGGGAGCACAGATACGCAGTATTTT. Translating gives CASSQEASGSTDTQYF.

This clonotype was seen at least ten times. The CDR3 spells CASSSGGNEQYF. CDR3 sequence (DNA): TGTGCCAGCAGCTCAGGGGGGAACGAGCAGTACTTC. V gene TRBV11-2 combines with J gene TRBJ2-7; D is perhaps TRBD1 (7 bases). In germline, CDR1 is SGHAT, CDR2 FQNNGV. This CDR3 is built from 12 residues. V lost 4 bases and J lost 5, with 9 bases in between.

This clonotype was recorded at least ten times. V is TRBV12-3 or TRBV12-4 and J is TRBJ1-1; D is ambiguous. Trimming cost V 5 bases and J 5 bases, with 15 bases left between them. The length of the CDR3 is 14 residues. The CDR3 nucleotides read TGTGCCAGCAGTCCCCGGACCGTGGGTACTGAAGCTTTCTTT. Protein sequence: CASSPRTVGTEAFF.

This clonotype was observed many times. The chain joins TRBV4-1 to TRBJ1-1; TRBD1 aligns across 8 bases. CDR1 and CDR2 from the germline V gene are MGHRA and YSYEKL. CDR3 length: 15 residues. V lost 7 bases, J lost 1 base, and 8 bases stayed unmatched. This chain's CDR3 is CASNKPTGGNTEAFF. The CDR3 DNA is TGCGCCAGCAACAAGCCAACAGGGGGGAACACTGAAGCTTTCTTT.

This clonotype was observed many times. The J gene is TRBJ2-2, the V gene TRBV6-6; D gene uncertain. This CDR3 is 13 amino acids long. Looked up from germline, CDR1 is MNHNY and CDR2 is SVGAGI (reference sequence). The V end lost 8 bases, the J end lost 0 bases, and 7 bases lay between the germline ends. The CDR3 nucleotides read TGTGCCAGCGATACTCCGAACACCGGGGAGCTGTTTTTT. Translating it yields CASDTPNTGELFF.

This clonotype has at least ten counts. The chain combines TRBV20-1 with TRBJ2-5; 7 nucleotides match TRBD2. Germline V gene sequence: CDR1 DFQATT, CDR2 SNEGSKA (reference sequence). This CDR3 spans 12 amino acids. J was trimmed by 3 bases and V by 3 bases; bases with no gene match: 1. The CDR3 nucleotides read TGCAGTGCTAGGAGCGGGAAAGAGACCCAGTACTTC. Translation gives CSARSGKETQYF.

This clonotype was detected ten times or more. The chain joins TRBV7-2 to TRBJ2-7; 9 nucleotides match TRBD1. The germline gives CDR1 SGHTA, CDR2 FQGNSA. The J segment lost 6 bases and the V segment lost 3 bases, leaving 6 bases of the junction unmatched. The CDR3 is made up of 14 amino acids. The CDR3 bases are TGTGCCAGCAGCTTGTCCGGACAGGGGCTCGAGCAGTACGTC. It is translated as CASSLSGQGLEQYV.

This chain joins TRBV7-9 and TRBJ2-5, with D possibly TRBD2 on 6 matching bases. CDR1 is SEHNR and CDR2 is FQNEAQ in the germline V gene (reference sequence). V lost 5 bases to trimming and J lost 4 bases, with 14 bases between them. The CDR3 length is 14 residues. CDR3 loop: CASSVTGRPETQYF. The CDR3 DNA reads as TGTGCCAGCAGCGTGACCGGGAGACCAGAGACCCAGTACTTC.

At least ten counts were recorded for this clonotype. DNA of the CDR3: TGTGCCAGCAGTCGGGGGGCTAATCAGCCCCAGCATTTT. Amino acid sequence: CASSRGANQPQHF. The rearrangement uses TRBV5-8 and TRBJ1-5; tentative D call: TRBD1 (6 bases). CDR1 is SGHTS and CDR2 is YDEGEE in the germline V gene. The CDR3 is 13 residues long. V shed 5 bases and J shed 4 bases, with 10 bases lying between them.

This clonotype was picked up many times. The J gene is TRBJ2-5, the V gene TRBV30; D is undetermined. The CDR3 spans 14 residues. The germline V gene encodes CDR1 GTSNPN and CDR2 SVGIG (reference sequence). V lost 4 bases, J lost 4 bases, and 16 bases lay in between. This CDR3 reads CAWNPGRIGETQYF. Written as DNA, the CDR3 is TGTGCCTGGAACCCCGGACGGATCGGAGAGACCCAGTACTTC. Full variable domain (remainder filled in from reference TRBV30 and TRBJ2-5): SQTIHQWPATLVQPVGSPLSLECTVEGTSNPNLYWYRQAAGRGLQLLFYSVGIGQISSEVPQNLSASRPQDRQFILSSKKLLLSDSGFYLCAWNPGRIGETQYFGPGTRLLVL.